Below are 9 T cell receptor beta chains sequenced from a single sample in a study of T cell repertoires in cytomegalovirus infection. TCRdb passed the reads through MiXCR, listing each CDR3 protein once. In the table there are around 900,000 distinct CDR3 sequences, around 29% of which are singletons. No antigen is known for these receptors. The sample was cultured CD8+ T cells from PBMCs, taken from culture after CMV antigen stimulation. The source is a human donor in good health (CMV status not recorded). Some clones in this sample may be carry-over from other donors' samples.

This clonotype was observed a single time. This sequence may be a read error, since a much larger clone differs from it by one base. The rearrangement uses TRBV7-2 and TRBJ2-3; 7 nucleotides match TRBD2. The germline gives CDR1 SGHTA, CDR2 FQGNSA. This CDR3 contains 14 residues. Unmatched junction bases numbered 3, after V lost 4 bases and J lost 2 bases. CDR3 protein: CASSSTSDTDTQYF. The DNA for the CDR3 is TGTGCCAGCAGCTCCACTAGCGACACAGATACGCAGTATTTT.

This rearrangement joins TRBV19 to TRBJ1-1; TRBD1 agrees at 9 bases. Germline-derived CDR1 and CDR2 are LNHDA and SQIVND (reference sequence). The CDR3 runs 15 residues. V shed 6 bases and J 3 bases; nucleotides not matched to a gene: 8. CDR3 nucleotide sequence: TGTGCCAGTAGGCCGGTGGGGGACAGGGACACTGAAGCTTTCTTT. Translating gives CASRPVGDRDTEAFF.

The chain employs TRBV6-5 and TRBJ2-3; D not certain. Deletions cut 2 bases from V and 2 bases from J, with 17 bases between. This CDR3 comprises 17 residues. Per germline, CDR1 MNHEY and CDR2 SVGAGI. CDR3 sequence: CASSYTLSEAPTDTQYF. The CDR3 bases are TGTGCCAGCAGTTACACCCTCAGCGAGGCACCCACAGATACGCAGTATTTT.

This clonotype was counted between two and nine times. The rearrangement joins TRBV7-9 to TRBJ1-5, with no clear D. From germline, CDR1 is SEHNR and CDR2 FQNEAQ (reference sequence). V was cut by 1 base and J by 7 bases, with 8 bases left in between. The CDR3 is 13 residues long. Written as DNA, the CDR3 is TGTGCCAGCAGCTTAGAAGGGAAACAGCCCCAGCATTTT. As protein: CASSLEGKQPQHF.

The rearrangement joins TRBV28 to TRBJ1-1, with D uncertain. The CDR3 sequence is 14 residues long. Germline V lookup: CDR1 MDHEN, CDR2 SYDVKM. With 7 bases removed from V and 6 bases from J, the gap between germline ends came to 18 bases. CDR3 DNA sequence: TGTGCCAGCACCTTACGGGGAGCCGACGCTGAAGCTTTCTTT. It is translated as CASTLRGADAEAFF.

The chain employs TRBV6-2 or TRBV6-3 and TRBJ2-3, with no clear D. Germline V gives CDR1 MNHEY, CDR2 SVGEGT. The CDR3 spans 13 residues. Deletions cut 1 base from V and 3 bases from J, with 5 bases between. This CDR3 reads CASSYWETDTQYF. The CDR3 nucleotides read TGTGCCAGCAGTTACTGGGAAACAGATACGCAGTATTTT.

This chain joins TRBV4-2 and TRBJ2-1; TRBD2 aligns across 10 bases. The CDR3 spans 14 residues. J was trimmed by 9 bases and V by 8 bases; bases with no gene match: 10. Germline V gene sequence: CDR1 LGHNA, CDR2 YNFKEQ. CDR3 protein: CASGRERGGTEQFF. The CDR3 DNA reads TGTGCCAGCGGAAGGGAGCGGGGGGGCACTGAGCAGTTCTTC.

This clonotype was observed a handful of times. The chain employs TRBV5-4 and TRBJ2-1, with a weak D call TRBD2 (5 bases). With 3 bases removed from V and 5 bases from J, the gap between germline ends came to 15 bases. This CDR3 comprises 15 residues. Germline CDR1 and CDR2: SGHNT and YYREEE (reference sequence). CDR3: CASSSDLAVHNEQFF. The CDR3 DNA reads as TGTGCCAGCAGCTCCGACCTAGCAGTTCACAATGAGCAGTTCTTC.

A few counts support this clonotype. The CDR3 here is CASSETGLAYEQFF. CDR3 sequence (DNA): TGTGCCAGCAGCGAAACGGGACTAGCGTATGAGCAGTTCTTC. V and J are TRBV7-9 and TRBJ2-1; 10 bases are a match to TRBD2. The germline gives CDR1 SEHNR, CDR2 FQNEAQ (reference sequence). The CDR3 contains 14 residues. V trimming: 5 bases; J trimming: 8 bases; junction bases outside the gene matches: 6.